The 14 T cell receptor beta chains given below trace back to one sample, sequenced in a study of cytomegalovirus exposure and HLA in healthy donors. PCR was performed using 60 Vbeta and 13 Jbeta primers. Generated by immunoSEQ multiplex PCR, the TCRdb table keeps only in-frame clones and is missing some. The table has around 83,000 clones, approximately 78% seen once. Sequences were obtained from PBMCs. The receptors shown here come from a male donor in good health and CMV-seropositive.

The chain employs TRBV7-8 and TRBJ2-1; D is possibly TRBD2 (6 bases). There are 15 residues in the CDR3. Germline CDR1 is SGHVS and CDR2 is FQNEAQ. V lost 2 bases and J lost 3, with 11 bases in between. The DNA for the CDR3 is TGTGCCAGCAGCTTAAGTCTGGACTACTACAATGAGCAGTTCTTC. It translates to CASSLSLDYYNEQFF.

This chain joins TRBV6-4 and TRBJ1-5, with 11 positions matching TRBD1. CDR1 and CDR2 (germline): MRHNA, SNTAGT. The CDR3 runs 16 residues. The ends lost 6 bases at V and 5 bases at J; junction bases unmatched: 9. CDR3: CASRSKGTGGHQPQHF. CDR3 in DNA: TGTGCCAGCAGATCCAAGGGGACAGGGGGGCATCAGCCCCAGCATTTT.

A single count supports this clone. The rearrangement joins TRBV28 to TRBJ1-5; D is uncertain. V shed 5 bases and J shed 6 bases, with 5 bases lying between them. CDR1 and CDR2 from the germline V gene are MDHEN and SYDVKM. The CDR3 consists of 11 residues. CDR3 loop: CASSRRQPQHF. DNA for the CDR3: TGTGCCAGCAGTCGTCGTCAGCCCCAGCATTTT. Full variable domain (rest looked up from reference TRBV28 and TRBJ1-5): DVKVTQSSRYLVKRTGEKVFLECVQDMDHENMFWYRQDPGLGLRLIYFSYDVKMKEKGDIPEGYSVSREKKERFSLILESASTNQTSMYLCASSRRQPQHFGDGTRLSIL.

The DNA of the CDR3 is TGTGCCAGCAGCCTCCCAGCCGGCGGGAGATTGTCCTACGAGCAGTACTTC. Its translation is CASSLPAGGRLSYEQYF. The chain has TRBV7-9 and TRBJ2-5; 7 nucleotides line up with TRBD2. TRBJ2-7 matches the DNA end more closely, so the J call is doubtful. Per the germline V gene, CDR1 is SEHNR and CDR2 is FQNEAQ (reference sequence). CDR3 length equals 17 residues.

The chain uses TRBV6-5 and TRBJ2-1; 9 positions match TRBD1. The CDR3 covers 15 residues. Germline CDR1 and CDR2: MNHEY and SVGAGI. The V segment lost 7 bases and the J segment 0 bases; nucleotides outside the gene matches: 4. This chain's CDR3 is CASNVQGASYNEQFF. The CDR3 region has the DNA TGTGCCAGCAATGTACAGGGGGCCTCCTACAATGAGCAGTTCTTC.

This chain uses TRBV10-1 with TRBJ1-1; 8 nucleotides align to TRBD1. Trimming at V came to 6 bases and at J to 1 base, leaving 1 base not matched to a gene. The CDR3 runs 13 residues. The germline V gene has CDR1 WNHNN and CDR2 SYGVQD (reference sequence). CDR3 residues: CASRGQENTEAFF. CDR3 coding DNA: TGCGCCAGCAGGGGACAGGAGAACACTGAAGCTTTCTTT.

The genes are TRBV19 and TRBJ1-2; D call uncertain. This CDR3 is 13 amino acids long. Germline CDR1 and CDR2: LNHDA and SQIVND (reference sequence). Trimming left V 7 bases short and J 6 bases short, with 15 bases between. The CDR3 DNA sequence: TGTGCCAGTAACAAGAATCCGGAGGATGGCTACACCTTC. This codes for CASNKNPEDGYTF.

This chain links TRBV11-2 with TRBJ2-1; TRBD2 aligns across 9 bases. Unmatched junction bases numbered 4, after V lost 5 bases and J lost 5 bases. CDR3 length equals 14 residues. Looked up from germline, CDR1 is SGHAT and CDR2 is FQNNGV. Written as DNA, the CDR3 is TGTGCCAGCAGCCTCCTAGCGGGGAACAATGAGCAGTTCTTC. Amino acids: CASSLLAGNNEQFF.

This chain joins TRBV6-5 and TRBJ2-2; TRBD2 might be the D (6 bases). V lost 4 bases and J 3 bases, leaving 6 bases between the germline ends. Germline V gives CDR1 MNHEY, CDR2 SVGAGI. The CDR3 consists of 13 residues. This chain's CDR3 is CASSWDYTGELFF. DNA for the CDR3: TGTGCCAGCAGTTGGGACTACACCGGGGAGCTGTTTTTT.

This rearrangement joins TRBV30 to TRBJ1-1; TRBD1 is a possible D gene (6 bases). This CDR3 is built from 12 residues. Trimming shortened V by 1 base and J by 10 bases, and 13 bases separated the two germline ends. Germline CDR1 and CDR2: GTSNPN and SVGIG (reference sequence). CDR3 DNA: TGTGCCTGGAGTGAGGGGGGGAGAGCAGCTTTCTTT. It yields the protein CAWSEGGRAAFF.

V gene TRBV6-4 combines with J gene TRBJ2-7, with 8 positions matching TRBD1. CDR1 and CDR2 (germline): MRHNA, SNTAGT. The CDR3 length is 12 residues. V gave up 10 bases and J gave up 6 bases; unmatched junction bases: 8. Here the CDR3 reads CAKGQAVCEQYF. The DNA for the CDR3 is TGTGCCAAGGGACAGGCTGTGTGCGAGCAGTACTTC.

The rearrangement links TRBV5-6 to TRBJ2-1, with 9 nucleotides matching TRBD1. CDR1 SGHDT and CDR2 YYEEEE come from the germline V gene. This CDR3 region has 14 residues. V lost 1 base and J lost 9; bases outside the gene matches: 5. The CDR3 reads CASSLSDRGGEQFF. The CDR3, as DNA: TGTGCCAGCAGCTTGTCGGACAGGGGCGGTGAGCAGTTCTTC.

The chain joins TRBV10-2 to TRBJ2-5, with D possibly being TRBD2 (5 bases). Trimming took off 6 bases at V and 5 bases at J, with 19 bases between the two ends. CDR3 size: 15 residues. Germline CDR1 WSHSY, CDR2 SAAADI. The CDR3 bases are TGCGCCAGCAGGGGATTCGAGGGCCTGGGGGAGACCCAGTACTTC. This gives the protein CASRGFEGLGETQYF.

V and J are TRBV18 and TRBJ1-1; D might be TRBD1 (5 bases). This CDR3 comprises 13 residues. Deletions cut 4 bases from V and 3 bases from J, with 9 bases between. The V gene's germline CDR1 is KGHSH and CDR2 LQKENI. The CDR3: CASSLSRDTEAFF. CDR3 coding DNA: TGTGCCAGCTCACTAAGCAGGGACACTGAAGCTTTCTTT.